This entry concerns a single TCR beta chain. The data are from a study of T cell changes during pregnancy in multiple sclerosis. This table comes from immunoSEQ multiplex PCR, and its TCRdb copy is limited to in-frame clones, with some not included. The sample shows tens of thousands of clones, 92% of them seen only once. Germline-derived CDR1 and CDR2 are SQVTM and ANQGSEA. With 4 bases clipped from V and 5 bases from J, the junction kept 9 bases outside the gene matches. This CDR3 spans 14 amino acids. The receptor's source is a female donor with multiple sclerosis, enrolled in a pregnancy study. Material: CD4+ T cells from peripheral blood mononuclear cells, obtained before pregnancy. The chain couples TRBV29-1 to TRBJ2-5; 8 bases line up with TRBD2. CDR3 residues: CSVGQAGVSETQYF. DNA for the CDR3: TGCAGCGTTGGCCAAGCGGGAGTTTCGGAGACCCAGTACTTC. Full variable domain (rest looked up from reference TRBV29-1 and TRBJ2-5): SAVISQKPSRDICQRGTSLTIQCQVDSQVTMMFWYRQQPGQSLTLIATANQGSEATYESGFVIDKFPISRPNLTFSTLTVSNMSPEDSSIYLCSVGQAGVSETQYFGPGTRLLVL.